This TCR beta chain was observed in a study of breast tumors, draining lymph nodes, adjacent tissues. Breast cancer patients provided tissue from their axillary draining lymph nodes. Each CDR3 protein gets one entry after TCRdb re-called the multiplex PCR reads with MiXCR. The top ten hold about 1.4% of the sample, which has about 230,000 distinct CDR3 sequences, roughly 32% seen once. This clonotype showed up many times. As yet, its antigen is unknown. Trimming cost V 3 bases and J 7 bases; bases outside gene matches: 9. Germline V gene data show CDR1 as SEHNR and CDR2 as FQNEAQ (reference sequence). CDR3 size: 15 residues. Findings and caveats of the study: The lymph node origin of tumor T cells was framed as consistent with a hypothesis, not demonstrated.

The genes are TRBV7-9 and TRBJ2-5; 9 bases align to TRBD1. This receptor was obtained from a female donor with breast cancer. Some clones in this sample may be carry-over from other donors' samples. The sample taken for sequencing was axillary lymph node tissue. As DNA, the CDR3 is TGTGCCAGCAGCTTCGCCGGGACAGGGAGGCGGACCCAGTACTTC. It translates to CASSFAGTGRRTQYF.